This paragraph reports one T cell receptor (gamma chain). This may be a read error: a much more frequent sequence differs by one nucleotide. For each case, the template was genomic DNA from ten approximately 5.2-µm formalin-fixed paraffin-embedded scrolls. This sample was included in a study of intestinal T cells in coeliac disease. LymphoTrack primers amplified TRG sequences from around 210 ng of biopsy DNA. TCRdb re-called the multiplex PCR reads through CATT. The sample carries more than 1,000 gamma-chain clones, 50% to 70% recorded once. The CDR3 loop spans 17 amino acids. The germline V gene encodes CDR1 VENAVY and CDR2 YDSYNSRV.

The TCR originated in a human donor with celiac disease. The chain links TRGV8 to TRGJP2. Sequencing input: a duodenal biopsy. CDR3 amino acids: CATWDSRRSGSNWIKTF. As DNA, the CDR3 is TGTGCCACCTGGGATTCCCGACGATCGGGTAGTAATTGGATCAAGACGTTT.